This T cell receptor (beta chain) is from a study of T cells in Graves' hyperthyroidism and ophthalmopathy. General study results and limits: Ophthalmopathy was model-predicted a median about 6 months pre-onset.

TCR beta CDR3 regions were amplified from RNA transcripts. Initially, a first-round RT-PCR of the TCR CDR3 employed the HTBI primer set. TCRdb passed the multiplex PCR reads through MiXCR, listing each CDR3 protein once. The sample holds approximately 610,000 distinct CDR3 sequences, around 17% seen once. It was considered stable Graves' hyperthyroidism when ophthalmopathy did not progress within 18 months. Used for diagnoses were clinical symptoms, serum thyroxine and TRAb, thyroid ultrasound and orbital computed tomography. This clonotype has at least ten counts. Its antigen is as yet unknown. Germline CDR1 reads SGHTA; CDR2 reads FQGNSA. The ends were cut back, 2 bases at V and 11 bases at J, with 16 bases in the middle. The CDR3 runs 15 residues.

The TCR originated in a woman aged 18-29 years with Graves' hyperthyroidism. Sample: blood. The chain has TRBV7-2 and TRBJ1-6, with a possible D match to TRBD1 (5 bases). The DNA of the CDR3 is TGTGCCAGCAGCTTAAAGGGCGGGGGGACTGCACCCCTCCACTTT. Translating it yields CASSLKGGGTAPLHF.